This TCR beta chain emerged from a study of circulating CD8 cells and anti-PD-1 response in melanoma (dated by TCRdb to the early 2020s). As for the study more broadly: Patients received nivolumab intravenously at 3 mg/kg every 2 weeks. In on-treatment samples, a biotinylated anti-human IgG4 antibody was used to detect PD-1. A total of around 11 melanoma patients were included in the TCR repertoire analysis, 4 of them responders and 7 non-responders. The melanoma cohort included approximately 13 patients, of whom seven received anti-PD-1 as first-line therapy and six had previously received targeted therapy or immunotherapy. Patients with complete or partial responses were classified as responders, and patients with stable or progressive disease (RECIST v1.1) were classified as non-responders.

A BD FACSAria II cell sorter was used to sort four subsets, defined by PD-1 and/or TIGIT, from live CD3+CD8+TCRalphabeta+ cells. Circulating CD8 T cells were sorted into four subsets by PD-1 and TIGIT expression to characterize their relevance to anti-PD-1 therapy response. For each sorted CD8 T-cell subset, both the TCR alpha and TCR beta chains were sequenced. Peripheral blood was collected at three points: before the first anti-PD-1 injection, after two injections and after four injections. Ficoll gradient centrifugation was used to isolate PBMCs right away. Until use, PBMCs were kept cryopreserved in liquid nitrogen in RPMI containing about 18% FCS and approximately 9.5% DMSO. After thawing, PBMCs were stained with a viability dye plus antibodies against CD3, CD8alpha, TCRalphabeta, PD-1 and TIGIT. Total RNA was extracted with the RNeasy Kit, and every sample reached a RIN above 7. General findings and caveats noted by the study authors: Only baseline and M1 samples from a small cohort with few responders were used in the published TCR repertoire comparisons. The DNEG repertoire had the highest diversity, the PD-1 and DPOS repertoires had similar and higher clonality, and the TIGIT repertoires had the lowest diversity. Because material was limited, most experiments were generally run without replicates. Because tumor material could not be accessed, tumor reactivity was instead assessed with peptide assays on expanded sorted subsets. Repertoires were mostly private between subsets, with fewer than 8% of TRB clonotypes shared at M1, and the greatest sharing occurred between DPOS and TIGIT. The cohort included both treatment-naive and previously treated patients, and the authors noted that this mix could influence results.

This clonotype is classified as large (0.1 to 1%). Its antigen is currently not known. No much larger clone exists at a distance of one base, and base qualities are not known. Sequenced using a NextSeq 500. Starting from roughly 16 ng of total RNA, TCR libraries were made with the QIAseq Immune Repertoire RNA Library Kit, Human TCR Panel. The TCR libraries were sequenced on an Illumina NextSeq using a Mid Output V2 kit and asymmetric 261x41 paired-end reads. Every TCR library was diluted to 4 to 4.5 nM, then pooled, denatured and loaded at about 1 pM. Concerning the study's data processing: The QIAGEN GeneGlobe Data Analysis Center was used to process TCR FASTQ files, and downstream analysis was done in R 3.5.2. Clonality was calculated as one minus Shannon entropy normalized by the log of the number of unique productive sequences. TRA or TRB clonotypes differing in abundance between baseline and M1 were identified within each subset by Fisher exact tests at 5% FDR. Differentially abundant clonotypes were grouped as emerging, expanding, contracting or non-expanding/contracting. Morisita's overlap index was used to measure how much repertoires overlapped between patients. In-frame beta chains were kept once TCRdb had trimmed the public reads at Q25 with fastp and called clones with MiXCR. Each entry merges the rows of one CDR3 protein and shows their most common DNA and genes. TCRdb, not the original authors, processed these V and J calls. Within this sample are 1,500 to 2,000 distinct CDR3 sequences, with just under 9.5% of them counted one time only. The top ten clonotypes cover approximately 5.6% of the sample.

According to the germline V gene (reference sequence), CDR1 reads LNHDA and CDR2 reads SQIVND. The CDR3 spans 13 residues, from the cysteine through the phenylalanine. The entry retains the CDR3 DNA only, 39 bases that are in frame from base 1. V and J are truncated by 6 bases and 9 bases respectively, leaving an intervening sequence of 16 bases. The sequence was collected from a human donor with melanoma. The starting material was CD8+ T cells from PBMCs, obtained at baseline or after one month of anti-PD-1 therapy (not recorded which). The V and J genes are TRBV19 and TRBJ2-3; the D gene is perhaps TRBD1, on 6 matching bases. Here the CDR3 is given as CASRLEGEETQYF. The sequence in DNA is TGTGCCAGTAGACTAGAGGGGGAAGAGACGCAGTATTTT.